This T cell receptor beta chain was sequenced in a study of shared clonotypes between healthy human individuals. Study information: The plates for each donor numbered three CD4 naive, three CD4 memory, two CD8 naive and one CD8 memory. Study observations and caveats: Non-shared clonotypes were found to have lower generation probabilities than the clonotypes that were shared by all four of the sorted-subset donors. Generally, naive subsets (rather than memory subsets) showed larger estimated richness.

In the study's own analysis: Filtering differed for immunoSEQ, which gave only junction sequences without quality scores. Repertoires were generated with immunoSEQ multiplex PCR, while TCRdb's copy carries only in-frame clones and drops some. The D gene and trimming were derived from the DNA, and the V and J assignments and clone size from that table. In the table there are about 2,100,000 clones, roughly 91% of which are singletons. The CDR3 runs 15 residues. The germline CDR1 and CDR2 sequences are SGHDT and YYEEEE. Regarding this clone: Its antigen is as yet unknown.

Positive CCR7 selection of CD45RO-negative cells yielded the naive CD8 cells, and terminally differentiated effector memory CD45RA+ cells were excluded. The receptor was isolated from a man younger than 35 in good health. Some clones in this sample may be carry-over from other donors' samples. The sample taken for sequencing was naive CD8+ T cells from PBMCs. V usage is TRBV5-6 and J usage is TRBJ2-5; TRBD2 agrees at 9 bases. The DNA matches TRBJ2-7 better at its end, which makes the J call doubtful. The CDR3 spells CASSQGLADSYEQYF. CDR3 nucleotide sequence: TGTGCCAGCAGCCAGGGACTAGCCGATTCCTACGAGCAGTACTTC.